These 32 T cell receptor beta chains came from one sample sequenced in a study of PD-1 blockade in classical Hodgkin lymphoma. Each patient relapsed following autologous stem cell transplantation, and prior brentuximab vedotin exposure differed. Some clones are missing from TCRdb's copy, which holds only in-frame ones; the method was immunoSEQ multiplex PCR. This sample has approximately 59,000 clones; around 93% occur once, and the top ten carry around 9.3%. The sequencing here drew on peripheral blood mononuclear cells (PBMCs), taken before the second cycle of nivolumab. The receptors originated from a human donor with classical Hodgkin lymphoma.

The chain carries TRBV18 and TRBJ1-5, with 8 bases that match TRBD1. Germline V gene lookup returns CDR1 KGHSH and CDR2 LQKENI. J lost 5 bases, V lost 4 bases, and 13 bases had no gene match. This CDR3 has 17 amino acids. CDR3 loop: CASSRTGISIVDQPQHF. The CDR3 DNA reads TGTGCCAGCTCACGGACAGGGATATCTATTGTGGATCAGCCCCAGCATTTT.

About this clone itself: This specimen includes other DNA sequences encoding the same CDR3. In nucleotides, the CDR3 is TGTGCCAGTTCGGGACTAGTGGTAAATGAGCAGTTCTTC. Translating gives CASSGLVVNEQFF. The V call is TRBV9, the J call TRBJ2-1, with 8 bases that match TRBD2. Germline V gives CDR1 SGDLS, CDR2 YYNGEE. Unmatched junction bases numbered 8, after V lost 8 bases and J lost 7 bases. This CDR3 region has 13 residues.

The rearrangement joins TRBV2 to TRBJ2-1; D gene ambiguous. The CDR3 spans 15 residues. With 6 bases removed from V and 8 bases from J, the gap between germline ends came to 20 bases. Germline V lookup: CDR1 SNHLY, CDR2 FYNNEI. For the CDR3, the DNA is TGTGCCAGCAGCTCAGATGTAAGTAGATTCCATGAGCAGTTCTTC. It encodes CASSSDVSRFHEQFF.

The V and J genes are TRBV16 and TRBJ2-5, with TRBD1 matching over 7 bases. Trimming took 6 bases from V and 5 from J; bases not matched to a gene: 3. Germline CDR1 KGHSY, CDR2 FQNENV. This CDR3 spans 12 amino acids. CDR3 sequence: CASSQQGETQYF. DNA of the CDR3: TGTGCCAGCAGTCAACAGGGGGAGACCCAGTACTTC. The complete variable domain, with remaining parts taken from reference TRBV16 and TRBJ2-5, reads GEEVAQTPKHLVRGEGQKAKLYCAPIKGHSYVFWYQQVLKNEFKFLISFQNENVFDETGMPKERFSAKCLPNSPCSLEIQATKLEDSAVYFCASSQQGETQYFGPGTRLLVL.

This chain links TRBV27 with TRBJ2-7; D gene uncertain. The germline V gene has CDR1 MNHEY and CDR2 SMNVEV (reference sequence). The germline V and J ends were trimmed by 0 bases and 2 bases, with 11 bases remaining between them. The CDR3 spans 15 residues. In DNA form, the CDR3 reads TGTGCCAGCAGTTTATCGACGGGTTGGGCCTACGAGCAGTACTTC. Translation gives CASSLSTGWAYEQYF.

This clone was picked up a small number of times. This chain uses TRBV2 with TRBJ2-3; TRBD1 matches at 7 bases. The CDR3 extends over 14 amino acids. V lost 6 bases and J lost 1; bases outside the gene matches: 4. Germline loops: CDR1 SNHLY, CDR2 FYNNEI. This CDR3 is CASSPTGRTDTQYF. The DNA for the CDR3 is TGTGCCAGCAGCCCGACAGGGCGCACAGATACGCAGTATTTT.

This rearrangement joins TRBV27 to TRBJ1-1, with D hard to call. CDR1 MNHEY and CDR2 SMNVEV come from the germline V gene (reference sequence). Trimming left V 3 bases short and J 8 bases short, with 13 bases between. The CDR3 has 13 amino acids. The CDR3 nucleotides are TGTGCCAGCAGTTTGAACCCCCTCGACGAAGCTTTCTTT. Protein sequence: CASSLNPLDEAFF.

This chain links TRBV27 with TRBJ2-5, with 8 bases lining up with TRBD1. With V trimmed by 4 bases and J by 4 bases, 23 bases remained unmatched. Germline V gene sequence: CDR1 MNHEY, CDR2 SMNVEV (reference sequence). The CDR3 has 20 amino acids. The CDR3 bases are TGTGCCAGCAGTTCCACATTACCAGCAAACCTCAGGGGGCCGTTAGAGACCCAGTACTTC. As protein: CASSSTLPANLRGPLETQYF.

V and J are TRBV11-3 and TRBJ2-7; D ambiguous. The V end lost 1 base, the J end lost 2 bases, and 9 bases lay between the germline ends. The CDR3 runs to 14 residues. Germline CDR1 SGHNT, CDR2 YENEEA. CDR3 protein: CASSLGGSPYEQYF. CDR3 sequence (DNA): TGTGCCAGCAGCTTAGGCGGCAGTCCCTACGAGCAGTACTTC.

The J gene is TRBJ2-3, the V gene TRBV9; 11 bases line up with TRBD1. Germline V gives CDR1 SGDLS, CDR2 YYNGEE. The V gene end was trimmed by 3 bases and the J gene end by 3 bases; junction bases not matched to a gene: 9. This CDR3 region has 17 residues. In DNA, the CDR3 is TGTGCCAGCAGCGACCCCGGGACAGGGGGAATGACAGATACGCAGTATTTT. Its translation: CASSDPGTGGMTDTQYF.

The chain has TRBV2 and TRBJ2-1; TRBD2 agrees at 14 bases. V was clipped by 10 bases and J by 14 bases; unmatched bases: 7. Germline-derived CDR1 and CDR2 are SNHLY and FYNNEI. This CDR3 region has 12 residues. The CDR3 loop is CAIRLAGGSKFF. CDR3 nucleotide sequence: TGTGCCATCAGACTAGCGGGAGGGTCCAAGTTCTTC. Based on the CDR3 plus reference TRBV2 and TRBJ2-1, the full variable domain is EPEVTQTPSHQVTQMGQEVILRCVPISNHLYFYWYRQILGQKVEFLVSFYNNEISEKSEIFDDQFSVERPDGSNFTLKIRSTKLEDSAMYFCAIRLAGGSKFFGPGTRLTVL.

The genes are TRBV6-8 and TRBJ2-5, with TRBD1 as a possible D gene (5 bases). CDR1 is MNHGY and CDR2 is SAAAGT in the germline V gene. Trimming left V 5 bases short and J 2 bases short, with 18 bases between. The CDR3 runs 16 residues. The CDR3 DNA sequence: TGTGCCAGCAGTCCATCCGCGAGTAGGGGACAAGAGACCCAGTACTTC. Translated: CASSPSASRGQETQYF.

This chain joins TRBV7-6 and TRBJ1-1; D might be TRBD1 (6 bases). Germline CDR1 is SGHVS and CDR2 is FNYEAQ. Trimming took 2 bases from V and 1 from J, leaving 11 bases between them. CDR3 length equals 15 residues. CDR3 sequence: CASSLQGNRNTEAFF. CDR3 DNA: TGTGCCAGCAGCTTACAGGGGAATCGGAACACTGAAGCTTTCTTT. Variable domain in full (rest from reference TRBV7-6 and TRBJ1-1): GAGVSQSPRYKVTKRGQDVALRCDPISGHVSLYWYRQALGQGPEFLTYFNYEAQQDKSGLPNDRFSAERPEGSISTLTIQRTEQRDSAMYRCASSLQGNRNTEAFFGQGTRLTVV.

With respect to this clone: The final CDR3 position lacks the conserved phenylalanine or tryptophan, pointing to a likely read error. V is TRBV5-1 and J is TRBJ1-1, with D possibly matching TRBD1 (6 bases). Germline loops: CDR1 SGHRS, CDR2 YFSETQ. V was cut by 1 base and J by 1 base, with 11 bases left in between. The CDR3 loop spans 15 amino acids. CDR3 bases: TGCGCCAGCAGCTTGCTTCAGGGGACGAACACTGAAGCTTTCCTT. Its protein is CASSLLQGTNTEAFL.

This chain uses TRBV10-1 with TRBJ1-2; D gene ambiguous. Trimming removed 7 bases at V and 8 bases at J, with 17 bases between. Germline loops: CDR1 WNHNN, CDR2 SYGVQD (reference sequence). The CDR3 is made up of 13 amino acids. This CDR3 reads CASTEAAGGGYTF. The CDR3 nucleotides are TGCGCCAGCACAGAGGCCGCCGGAGGCGGCTACACCTTC.

This rearrangement joins TRBV5-6 to TRBJ1-3; no firm D call. The CDR3 is made up of 14 amino acids. Germline V gene data show CDR1 as SGHDT and CDR2 as YYEEEE. Trimming pared 3 bases from V and 0 bases from J, leaving 7 bases between. CDR3 sequence: CASSWGSSGNTIYF. CDR3 in DNA: TGTGCCAGCAGCTGGGGTTCCTCTGGAAACACCATATATTTT.

This clone has just a few counts. The chain carries TRBV9 and TRBJ2-2; TRBD2 might be the D (6 bases). Between the trimmed V and J ends, which lost 4 bases and 4 bases, there was a span of 14 bases. The CDR3 length is 15 residues. Germline V gives CDR1 SGDLS, CDR2 YYNGEE. The CDR3 sequence is CASSLELAPTGELFF. CDR3 coding DNA: TGTGCCAGCAGCCTAGAACTAGCACCCACCGGGGAGCTGTTTTTT.

CDR3: CASSSGHQETQYF. The CDR3 DNA follows: TGTGCCAGCAGTTCCGGACACCAAGAGACCCAGTACTTC. The chain joins TRBV6-5 to TRBJ2-5; D remains unclear. This CDR3 has 13 amino acids. CDR1 is MNHEY, CDR2 SVGAGI, per germline. V gave up 4 bases and J gave up 0 bases, with 6 bases separating them.

This CDR3 is CASSLVISGGEETQYF. CDR3 coding DNA: TGCGCCAGCAGCTTGGTAATTTCAGGGGGCGAAGAGACCCAGTACTTC. The chain has TRBV5-1 and TRBJ2-5; TRBD1 agrees at 8 bases. Germline-derived CDR1 and CDR2 are SGHRS and YFSETQ. With V trimmed by 0 bases and J by 3 bases, 7 bases remained unmatched. The CDR3 has 16 residues.

This chain connects TRBV2 to TRBJ2-7; 14 bases map to TRBD2. The V and J ends lost 5 bases and 5 bases, in that order; junction bases with no gene match: 14. Germline values: CDR1 SNHLY, CDR2 FYNNEI. This CDR3 contains 18 residues. CDR3 sequence reads: CASSPGLAGGRYSDEQYF. The CDR3 coding sequence is TGTGCCAGCAGTCCCGGACTAGCGGGAGGACGTTACTCGGACGAGCAGTACTTC.

The CDR3 DNA sequence: TGTGCCAGCGGACAGCTCGCCTACGAGCAGTACTTC. Translated, it gives CASGQLAYEQYF. The gene calls are TRBV7-9 and TRBJ2-7; possibly TRBD1 for D (6 bases). This CDR3 region has 12 residues. Germline loops: CDR1 SEHNR, CDR2 FQNEAQ (reference sequence). Trimming removed 8 bases at V and 2 bases at J, with 10 bases between.

The chain couples TRBV13 to TRBJ2-7; D perhaps matches TRBD1 (6 bases). The CDR3 has 13 residues. Trimming removed 8 bases at V and 3 bases at J, with 14 bases between. Germline V gene data show CDR1 as PRHDT and CDR2 as FYEKMQ (reference sequence). In DNA, the CDR3 is TGTGCCAGCGGAGCAACAGGGCTCTACGAGCAGTACTTC. Amino acids: CASGATGLYEQYF. Full variable domain (outside the CDR3, taken from reference TRBV13 and TRBJ2-7): AAGVIQSPRHLIKEKRETATLKCYPIPRHDTVYWYQQGPGQDPQFLISFYEKMQSDKGSIPDRFSAQQFSDYHSELNMSSLELGDSALYFCASGATGLYEQYFGPGTRLTVT.

The chain has TRBV7-3 and TRBJ2-1; D is unclear. Trimming stripped 2 bases from V and 0 bases from J, with 2 bases between. This CDR3 region has 13 residues. Germline V gives CDR1 SGHTA, CDR2 FQGTGA. The CDR3 sequence is CASSLGSYNEQFF. In nucleotides, the CDR3 is TGTGCCAGCAGCTTAGGCTCCTACAATGAGCAGTTCTTC.

This sequence joins TRBV27 and TRBJ1-6; possibly TRBD1 for D (6 bases). V was trimmed by 5 bases and J by 10 bases, leaving 21 bases between them. The CDR3 contains 16 residues. Germline V gene data show CDR1 as MNHEY and CDR2 as SMNVEV (reference sequence). The CDR3 DNA follows: TGTGCCAGCAGTCGACGGGCCCAGGGGCCGGGGTCACCCCTCCACTTT. Translating gives CASSRRAQGPGSPLHF.

This chain uses TRBV5-6 with TRBJ2-4, with a weak D call TRBD2 (6 bases). The CDR3 is 18 amino acids. Germline assignment: CDR1 SGHDT and CDR2 YYEEEE. The ends were cut back, 0 bases at V and 1 base at J, with 17 bases in the middle. The CDR3 DNA reads as TGTGCCAGCAGCTTGGCCGTGGCCGGAGGGTTGGCCAAAAACATTCAGTACTTC. Translated: CASSLAVAGGLAKNIQYF.

The chain joins TRBV7-9 to TRBJ1-1; D remains ambiguous. This CDR3 region has 12 residues. The V end was cut by 5 bases, the J end by 0 bases, with 4 bases between. From germline, CDR1 is SEHNR and CDR2 FQNEAQ (reference sequence). CDR3 residues: CASSPMNTEAFF. DNA for the CDR3: TGTGCCAGCAGCCCGATGAACACTGAAGCTTTCTTT.

V usage is TRBV6-1 and J usage is TRBJ2-1; no clear D. The CDR3 consists of 13 residues. Germline V gene lookup returns CDR1 MNHNS and CDR2 SASEGT. V lost 7 bases, J lost 0 bases, and 7 bases lay in between. The CDR3 loop reads CASIRSSYNEQFF. The CDR3, as DNA: TGTGCCAGCATACGAAGCTCCTACAATGAGCAGTTCTTC.

The genes are TRBV2 and TRBJ1-2; 7 positions agree with TRBD1. CDR1 is SNHLY, CDR2 FYNNEI, per germline. CDR3 size: 15 residues. V shed 8 bases and J 2 bases; nucleotides not matched to a gene: 11. CDR3: CASDRGQGGNYGYTF. The CDR3 coding sequence is TGTGCCAGCGATAGGGGGCAGGGTGGAAACTATGGCTACACCTTC.

This chain connects TRBV9 to TRBJ1-2; TRBD1 matches 9 bases. Trimming at V came to 3 bases and at J to 1 base, leaving 7 bases not matched to a gene. Germline CDR1 and CDR2: SGDLS and YYNGEE. CDR3 length: 16 amino acids. CDR3: CASSAFTGGLNYGYTF. CDR3 coding DNA: TGTGCCAGCAGCGCGTTCACAGGGGGCCTTAACTATGGCTACACCTTC.

The chain links TRBV7-9 to TRBJ2-4; maybe TRBD2 (6 bases). The germline CDR1 and CDR2 sequences are SEHNR and FQNEAQ (reference sequence). This CDR3 comprises 15 residues. The V end lost 5 bases, the J end lost 4 bases, and 15 bases lay between the germline ends. CDR3 amino acids: CASSPRDSIKNIQYF. DNA for the CDR3: TGTGCCAGCAGCCCCCGGGACTCCATTAAAAACATTCAGTACTTC.

The gene calls are TRBV28 and TRBJ2-7; maybe TRBD2 (5 bases). Germline V CDR1 and CDR2: MDHEN, SYDVKM. This CDR3 has 13 residues. Between the trimmed V and J ends, which lost 8 bases and 0 bases, there was a span of 11 bases. The CDR3 spells CASAATNSYEQYF. As DNA, the CDR3 is TGTGCCAGCGCCGCGACTAACTCCTACGAGCAGTACTTC.

This clone has only a few counts. The chain is built from TRBV5-1 and TRBJ1-1; D is perhaps TRBD1 (6 bases). Germline CDR1 is SGHRS and CDR2 is YFSETQ. V lost 4 bases, J lost 1 base, and 11 bases lay in between. The CDR3 has 14 amino acids. The CDR3 sequence is CASSLEQGNTEAFF. In DNA, the CDR3 is TGCGCCAGCAGCCTAGAACAGGGGAACACTGAAGCTTTCTTT.